This TCR beta chain was captured in a study of T cell changes during pregnancy in multiple sclerosis. Sequencing used immunoSEQ multiplex PCR; TCRdb keeps in-frame clones, though not all of them. The data show tens of thousands of clones, with more than 90% seen just once and around 0.41% held by the top ten. CDR1 and CDR2 from the germline V gene are SGHTA and FQGTGA. V lost 4 bases and J 0 bases, leaving 12 bases between the germline ends. The CDR3 has 16 amino acids. This specimen was CD4+ T cells from peripheral blood mononuclear cells, taken in the second trimester of pregnancy. This chain uses TRBV7-3 with TRBJ2-2; D may be TRBD1 (5 bases). The origin of this receptor is a female donor with multiple sclerosis, enrolled in a pregnancy study. Here the CDR3 DNA reads TGTGCCAGCAGCTCAGGGTACCGCGCGAACACCGGGGAGCTGTTTTTT. Protein product: CASSSGYRANTGELFF.